The 24 T cell receptor beta chains below all came from one sample that was sequenced in a study of T cells expressing NK-cell markers. TCRdb reanalyzed the 5' RACE reads and collapses them to one entry per CDR3 protein, without DNA. In total, the table holds a few hundred thousand distinct CDR3 sequences. Sequencing was done on a sample of blood T cells: a sorted CD56 or NKG2C T cell subset, CD4+ or CD8+ T cells, or bulk PBMC T cells (not recorded which). The source is a man between 18 and 29 years old in good health.

The rearrangement joins TRBV19 to TRBJ2-1; TCRdb's D call, TRBD2, is unchecked because there is no DNA. CDR1 is LNHDA and CDR2 is SQIVND in the germline V gene (reference sequence). The CDR3 runs 15 residues. The CDR3 protein is CASRVPSGRPGEQFF. The variable domain in full, with the rest retrieved from reference TRBV19 and TRBJ2-1, is DGGITQSPKYLFRKEGQNVTLSCEQNLNHDAMYWYRQDPGQGLRLIYYSQIVNDFQKGDIAEGYSVSREKKESFPLTVTSAQKNPTAFYLCASRVPSGRPGEQFFGPGTRLTVL.

The V and J genes are TRBV5-1 and TRBJ2-5; TCRdb proposes TRBD2, but this gene call is untestable without DNA. The CDR3 covers 17 residues. From germline, CDR1 is SGHRS and CDR2 YFSETQ. CDR3 in amino acids: CASSRNRGLAGQETQYF.

V and J are TRBV10-3 and TRBJ2-7; TCRdb's D call of TRBD1 is untestable without DNA. The CDR3 length is 14 residues. CDR1 and CDR2 from the germline V gene are ENHRY and SYGVKD. CDR3 protein: CAIGLGTGRYEQYF.

This chain connects TRBV7-9 to TRBJ2-1; checking the TCRdb D call of TRBD1 is not possible without DNA. Germline assignment: CDR1 SEHNR and CDR2 FQNEAQ (reference sequence). The CDR3 is made up of 14 amino acids. The CDR3 sequence: CASSRRDPNNEQFF.

The chain has TRBV4-2 and TRBJ2-5; TCRdb calls TRBD2, which cannot be checked without DNA. Germline values: CDR1 LGHNA, CDR2 YNFKEQ. CDR3 length: 16 amino acids. The CDR3 sequence: CASSQDRGGGQETQYF.

The chain uses TRBV7-9 and TRBJ2-1; TCRdb returns TRBD1, unconfirmable since there is no DNA. CDR3 length: 14 residues. Germline V CDR1 and CDR2: SEHNR, FQNEAQ (reference sequence). The CDR3 region is CASKAGGGVNEQFF.

The V and J genes are TRBV4-3 and TRBJ1-5. The CDR3 totals 14 residues. Germline V CDR1 and CDR2: LGHNA, YSLEER. CDR3: CASSRDILNQPQHF.

The J gene is TRBJ1-3, the V gene TRBV12-3 or TRBV12-4. The CDR3 extends over 15 amino acids. The CDR3 is CASSQSGIRRDTIYF.

V gene TRBV3-1 combines with J gene TRBJ2-2. CDR1 is LGHDT, CDR2 YNNKEL, per germline (reference sequence). The CDR3 is 14 amino acids. The CDR3 spells CASSQSGDTGELFF. Full variable domain (rest looked up from reference TRBV3-1 and TRBJ2-2): DTAVSQTPKYLVTQMGNDKSIKCEQNLGHDTMYWYKQDSKKFLKIMFSYNNKELIINETVPNRFSPKSPDKAHLNLHINSLELGDSAVYFCASSQSGDTGELFFGEGSRLTVL.

The rearrangement joins TRBV5-5 to TRBJ1-2; TCRdb's D gene call, TRBD1, goes unchecked for lack of DNA. CDR1 is SGHKS, CDR2 YYEKEE, per germline (reference sequence). The CDR3 extends over 16 amino acids. CDR3 region: CASSHGPGTGVNGYTF. Drawing the rest from reference TRBV5-5 and TRBJ1-2, the complete variable domain is DAGVTQSPTHLIKTRGQQVTLRCSPISGHKSVSWYQQVLGQGPQFIFQYYEKEERGRGNFPDRFSARQFPNYSSELNVNALLLGDSALYLCASSHGPGTGVNGYTFGSGTRLTVV.

V is TRBV12-3 or TRBV12-4 and J is TRBJ1-1; the D call from TCRdb, TRBD1, cannot be confirmed without DNA. This CDR3 contains 14 residues. CDR3 region: CASRITGVNTEAFF.

The rearrangement uses TRBV14 and TRBJ1-1; lacking DNA, the TRBD1 call made by TCRdb goes unchecked. This CDR3 contains 13 residues. Germline V gene data show CDR1 as SGHDN and CDR2 as FVKESK. CDR3 in amino acids: CASSQAQGAGSFF. The full variable domain, in which reference TRBV14 and TRBJ1-1 provide the parts outside the CDR3, is EAGVTQFPSHSVIEKGQTVTLRCDPISGHDNLYWYRRVMGKEIKFLLHFVKESKQDESGMPNNRFLAERTGGTYSTLKVQPAELEDSGVYFCASSQAQGAGSFFGQGTRLTVV.

The J gene is TRBJ2-3, the V gene TRBV12-3 or TRBV12-4; TCRdb proposes TRBD2, but this gene call is untestable without DNA. This CDR3 is built from 15 residues. The CDR3 protein is CASSPIAGGTDTQYF.

The chain is built from TRBV5-1 and TRBJ1-1. The CDR3 totals 15 residues. In germline, CDR1 is SGHRS, CDR2 YFSETQ. CDR3 amino acids: CASSLTVFMNTEAFF.

The rearrangement links TRBV20-1 to TRBJ1-6; TCRdb reports TRBD1, a call that lacks DNA to check it against. CDR1 and CDR2 (germline): DFQATT, SNEGSKA (reference sequence). The CDR3 runs 15 residues. The chain's CDR3 is CSATVALGGVSPLHF.

The genes are TRBV7-9 and TRBJ2-6. The germline V gene has CDR1 SEHNR and CDR2 FQNEAQ (reference sequence). The CDR3 covers 16 residues. The CDR3 here is CASSLIVSSDLNVLTF.

The chain's CDR3 is CASSLEVASGSKGQFF. The chain combines TRBV7-2 with TRBJ2-1; TCRdb's D call, TRBD2, is unchecked because there is no DNA. This CDR3 has 16 amino acids. CDR1 and CDR2 (germline): SGHTA, FQGNSA.

The chain uses TRBV5-1 and TRBJ1-2. CDR3 length equals 15 residues. Germline V gives CDR1 SGHRS, CDR2 YFSETQ. CDR3 protein: CASSSPSTGYYGYTF.

The chain employs TRBV18 and TRBJ2-7; TCRdb gives TRBD1 as the D gene, but with no DNA this cannot be confirmed. Germline V lookup: CDR1 KGHSH, CDR2 LQKENI. This CDR3 has 16 amino acids. This CDR3 reads CASSPLPGVGPYEQYF. Looking up the rest from reference TRBV18 and TRBJ2-7 gives the full variable domain: NAGVMQNPRHLVRRRGQEARLRCSPMKGHSHVYWYRQLPEEGLKFMVYLQKENIIDESGMPKERFSAEFPKEGPSILRIQQVVRGDSAAYFCASSPLPGVGPYEQYFGPGTRLTVT.

The chain joins TRBV7-2 to TRBJ2-1. CDR1 is SGHTA, CDR2 FQGNSA, per germline. This CDR3 region has 17 residues. CDR3: CASSLASKFFLADEQFF.

The V gene is TRBV20-1, the J gene TRBJ2-5; TCRdb reports TRBD2, a call that lacks DNA to check it against. Germline loops: CDR1 DFQATT, CDR2 SNEGSKA (reference sequence). This CDR3 contains 18 residues. CDR3 in amino acids: CSARGGLAGVGLVETQYF.

The chain combines TRBV29-1 with TRBJ2-7; TCRdb's assignment of TRBD2 cannot be checked, as there is no DNA. Germline lookup yields CDR1 SQVTM and CDR2 ANQGSEA. CDR3 length equals 12 residues. The CDR3 loop reads CSGSTSSREQYF.

The chain has TRBV5-5 and TRBJ1-2; TCRdb lists TRBD1, though no DNA is available to test this call. CDR1 and CDR2 from the germline V gene are SGHKS and YYEKEE (reference sequence). There are 16 residues in the CDR3. CDR3 amino acids: CASSLAPTDRARGYTF.

V is TRBV6-2 or TRBV6-3 and J is TRBJ2-1. The CDR3 runs 13 residues. CDR1 and CDR2 (germline): MNHEY, SVGEGT. CDR3: CASSYTQLNEQFF.